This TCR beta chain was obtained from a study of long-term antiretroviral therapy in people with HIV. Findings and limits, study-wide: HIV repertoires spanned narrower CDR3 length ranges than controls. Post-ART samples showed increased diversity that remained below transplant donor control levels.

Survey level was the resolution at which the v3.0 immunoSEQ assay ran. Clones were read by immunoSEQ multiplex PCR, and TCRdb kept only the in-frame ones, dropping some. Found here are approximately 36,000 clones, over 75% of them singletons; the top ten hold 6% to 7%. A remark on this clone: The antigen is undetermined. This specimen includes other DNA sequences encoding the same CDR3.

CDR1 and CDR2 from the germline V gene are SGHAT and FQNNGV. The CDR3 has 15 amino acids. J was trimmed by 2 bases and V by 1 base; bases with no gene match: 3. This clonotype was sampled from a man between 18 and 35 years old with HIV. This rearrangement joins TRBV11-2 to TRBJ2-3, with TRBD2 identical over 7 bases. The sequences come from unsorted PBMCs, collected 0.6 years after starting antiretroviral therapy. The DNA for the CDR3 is TGTGCCAGCAGCTTAGTAGGGACTATCACAGATACGCAGTATTTT. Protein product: CASSLVGTITDTQYF.